These 19 T cell receptor beta chains came from one sample sequenced in a study of T cells after yellow fever vaccination. TCRdb used MiXCR to reprocess the 5' RACE reads, holding one entry per CDR3 protein. This table has about 330,000 distinct CDR3 sequences, about 7.8% appearing once. The specimen was PBMCs, collected more than 35 days after the first yellow fever vaccination. The receptor set was obtained from a man between 18 and 35 years old who received the YFV17D yellow fever vaccine.

A word on this clonotype: One junction end disagrees with the germline gene, perhaps due to a read error. The chain is built from TRBV2 and TRBJ1-2; D remains ambiguous. Germline values: CDR1 SNHLY, CDR2 FYNNEI. This CDR3 has 12 residues. The CDR3 coding sequence is TGTGCCAGCTGTGAAAGCAACTATGGCTACACCTTC. Translated: CASCESNYGYTF. Full variable domain (missing parts from reference TRBV2 and TRBJ1-2): EPEVTQTPSHQVTQMGQEVILRCVPISNHLYFYWYRQILGQKVEFLVSFYNNEISEKSEIFDDQFSVERPDGSNFTLKIRSTKLEDSAMYFCASCESNYGYTFGSGTRLTVV.

The chain uses TRBV3-1 and TRBJ1-5, with D perhaps matching TRBD1 (6 bases). Trimming stripped 6 bases from V and 6 bases from J, with 12 bases between. This CDR3 spans 13 amino acids. Germline assignment: CDR1 LGHDT and CDR2 YNNKEL (reference sequence). The CDR3 reads CASSSEGGQPQHF. CDR3 sequence (DNA): TGTGCCAGCAGTTCTGAGGGGGGTCAGCCCCAGCATTTT.

V gene TRBV5-6 combines with J gene TRBJ1-1; D is unresolved. Germline V gene sequence: CDR1 SGHDT, CDR2 YYEEEE. Trimming removed 6 bases from V and 0 bases from J, with 6 bases in between. The CDR3 consists of 12 residues. Here the CDR3 DNA reads TGTGCCAGCATGTACTTGAACACTGAAGCTTTCTTT. This encodes CASMYLNTEAFF.

CDR3 in amino acids: CASSLRASAEETQYF. Here the CDR3 DNA reads TGTGCCAGCAGCTTAAGGGCTAGCGCGGAAGAGACCCAGTACTTC. The chain carries TRBV7-3 and TRBJ2-5; D possibly corresponds to TRBD2 (6 bases). Germline CDR1 reads SGHTA; CDR2 reads FQGTGA. Deletions cut 1 base from V and 3 bases from J, with 12 bases between. The CDR3 is 15 residues long. Full variable domain (outside the CDR3, taken from reference TRBV7-3 and TRBJ2-5): GAGVSQTPSNKVTEKGKYVELRCDPISGHTALYWYRQSLGQGPEFLIYFQGTGAADDSGLPNDRFFAVRPEGSVSTLKIQRTERGDSAVYLCASSLRASAEETQYFGPGTRLLVL.

This rearrangement joins TRBV4-3 to TRBJ2-1; no clear D. CDR1 is LGHNA and CDR2 is YSLEER in the germline V gene. V dropped 4 bases and J dropped 0 bases, with 10 bases sitting between them. There are 15 residues in the CDR3. CDR3 loop: CASSRERSSYNEQFF. The CDR3 nucleotides read TGCGCCAGCAGCCGAGAGCGTAGCTCCTACAATGAGCAGTTCTTC.

The chain combines TRBV7-8 with TRBJ1-3, with D maybe TRBD1 (6 bases). Germline V gene sequence: CDR1 SGHVS, CDR2 FQNEAQ. This CDR3 comprises 16 residues. V was clipped by 5 bases and J by 0 bases, with 14 bases between them. The CDR3 sequence is CASSPRTDYSGNTIYF. The CDR3 bases are TGTGCCAGCAGCCCTAGGACAGATTACTCTGGAAACACCATATATTTT. The full variable domain, completed using reference TRBV7-8 and TRBJ1-3, is GAGVSQSPRYKVAKRGQDVALRCDPISGHVSLFWYQQALGQGPEFLTYFQNEAQLDKSGLPSDRFFAERPEGSVSTLKIQRTQQEDSAVYLCASSPRTDYSGNTIYFGEGSWLTVV.

This clonotype showed up just a few times. The chain couples TRBV12-3 or TRBV12-4 to TRBJ2-3; possibly TRBD2 for D (5 bases). Deletions cut 5 bases from V and 7 bases from J, with 13 bases between. This CDR3 contains 13 residues. The CDR3 DNA sequence: TGTGCCAGCAGTCTTTCTAGAGGGAATACGCAGTATTTT. It yields the protein CASSLSRGNTQYF.

The CDR3 here is CASSPDTAYEQYV. The CDR3 nucleotides are TGTGCCAGCTCACCAGACACAGCCTACGAGCAGTACGTC. The V and J genes are TRBV18 and TRBJ2-7; D is unresolved. V dropped 2 bases and J dropped 2 bases, with 7 bases sitting between them. CDR1 and CDR2 (germline): KGHSH, LQKENI. This CDR3 region has 13 residues.

The chain employs TRBV29-1 and TRBJ2-2; D may match TRBD1 or TRBD2 (6 bases each). This CDR3 comprises 12 residues. The germline V gene has CDR1 SQVTM and CDR2 ANQGSEA. The CDR3 DNA reads as TGCAGAGCGGGTTGGGGGCCCCGGGAGCTGTTTTTT. This codes for CRAGWGPRELFF.

This clonotype was found a few times. The chain combines TRBV10-3 with TRBJ2-2, with D perhaps matching TRBD2 (5 bases). From germline, CDR1 is ENHRY and CDR2 SYGVKD. V lost 1 base, J lost 7 bases, and 10 bases lay in between. This CDR3 region has 14 residues. DNA of the CDR3: TGTGCCATCAGTGAGTTGAGGGCAGGCGGGGAGCTGTTTTTT. It encodes CAISELRAGGELFF.

The V gene is TRBV6-1, the J gene TRBJ2-6; a possible D gene is TRBD1 (5 bases). V was shortened by 1 base and J by 2 bases, with 9 bases between the two germline ends. CDR3 size: 16 residues. Per the germline V gene, CDR1 is MNHNS and CDR2 is SASEGT. CDR3 bases: TGTGCCAGCAGTGAAGACGAGACAGCTGGGGCCAACGTCCTGACTTTC. Translating it yields CASSEDETAGANVLTF.

This clonotype was observed at least ten times. The chain has TRBV5-1 and TRBJ2-2; 9 bases are a match to TRBD2. There are 15 residues in the CDR3. Germline CDR1 reads SGHRS; CDR2 reads YFSETQ. The trim removed 3 bases at V and 1 base at J, leaving 1 base unmatched. The CDR3 loop is CASSSTSGNTGELFF. DNA for the CDR3: TGCGCCAGCAGCTCGACTAGCGGGAACACCGGGGAGCTGTTTTTT.

The chain recombines TRBV5-1 with TRBJ1-1; 9 bases line up with TRBD1. Trimming took 4 bases from V and 8 from J; bases not matched to a gene: 9. This CDR3 region has 14 residues. Germline values: CDR1 SGHRS, CDR2 YFSETQ. DNA of the CDR3: TGCGCCAGCAGCGCCAATTCTGGACAGGGGGAAGCTTTCTTT. Translating gives CASSANSGQGEAFF.

The chain recombines TRBV5-4 with TRBJ2-2; the D is unclear. CDR1 SGHNT and CDR2 YYREEE come from the germline V gene (reference sequence). V shed 0 bases and J shed 3 bases, with 6 bases lying between them. The CDR3 extends over 14 amino acids. Here the CDR3 DNA reads TGTGCCAGCAGCTTGGAGGCATACACCGGGGAGCTGTTTTTT. This translates into CASSLEAYTGELFF. Combining the CDR3 with reference TRBV5-4 and TRBJ2-2 gives the whole variable domain ETGVTQSPTHLIKTRGQQVTLRCSSQSGHNTVSWYQQALGQGPQFIFQYYREEENGRGNFPPRFSGLQFPNYSSELNVNALELDDSALYLCASSLEAYTGELFFGEGSRLTVL.

This clonotype was observed a few times. The chain recombines TRBV5-1 with TRBJ2-1; D uncertain. There are 15 residues in the CDR3. Germline V gene sequence: CDR1 SGHRS, CDR2 YFSETQ. The germline V and J ends were trimmed by 3 bases and 10 bases, with 20 bases remaining between them. As DNA, the CDR3 is TGCGCCAGCAGCTCCACCCCACCCCCCGAGGCGGAGCAGTTCTTC. Translated: CASSSTPPPEAEQFF.

As to this clonotype: Since a much larger clone is just one base distant, this may be a read error. This chain links TRBV3-1 with TRBJ1-2; D possibly corresponds to TRBD1 (5 bases). The CDR3 runs 14 residues. Germline values: CDR1 LGHDT, CDR2 YNNKEL (reference sequence). The CDR3 coding sequence is TGTGCCAGCAGCCAAGTGGAACGCGGGGCTGGCTTCACCTTC. It codes for CASSQVERGAGFTF.

The chain uses TRBV5-1 and TRBJ2-5; a possible D gene is TRBD2 (6 bases). V lost 2 bases and J lost 5, with 13 bases in between. The germline V gene has CDR1 SGHRS and CDR2 YFSETQ. CDR3 length equals 14 residues. The CDR3 here is CASSFGLAMETQYF. In nucleotides, the CDR3 is TGCGCCAGCAGCTTTGGTCTAGCGATGGAGACCCAGTACTTC. The variable domain in full, completed from reference TRBV5-1 and TRBJ2-5, reads KAGVTQTPRYLIKTRGQQVTLSCSPISGHRSVSWYQQTPGQGLQFLFEYFSETQRNKGNFPGRFSGRQFSNSRSEMNVSTLELGDSALYLCASSFGLAMETQYFGPGTRLLVL.

This clonotype was observed a handful of times. V usage is TRBV12-3 or TRBV12-4 and J usage is TRBJ1-5; 7 nucleotides line up with TRBD1. V lost 3 bases and J lost 5; bases outside the gene matches: 7. The CDR3 spans 15 residues. Written as DNA, the CDR3 is TGTGCCAGCAGTTTCGGCAGGGGGAGCGATCAGCCCCAGCATTTT. It translates to CASSFGRGSDQPQHF.

V is TRBV5-1 and J is TRBJ2-5; 8 bases agree with TRBD2. There are 16 residues in the CDR3. Per the germline V gene, CDR1 is SGHRS and CDR2 is YFSETQ. J gave up 4 bases and V 0 bases, and 8 bases lay outside the gene matches. The CDR3 reads CASSLAAVTSGETQYF. The CDR3 bases are TGCGCCAGCAGCTTGGCCGCGGTAACTAGCGGAGAGACCCAGTACTTC. The whole variable domain, remainder taken from reference TRBV5-1 and TRBJ2-5, is KAGVTQTPRYLIKTRGQQVTLSCSPISGHRSVSWYQQTPGQGLQFLFEYFSETQRNKGNFPGRFSGRQFSNSRSEMNVSTLELGDSALYLCASSLAAVTSGETQYFGPGTRLLVL.